This entry lists 19 T cell receptor beta chains sequenced from one sample in a study of early T cells in non-severe SARS-CoV-2 infection. From the 5' RACE reads, TCRdb called clonotypes with MiXCR, one entry per CDR3 protein. Here the sample spans tens of thousands of distinct CDR3 sequences, about 8.2% being singletons. The source material was whole blood. The receptors were gathered from an adult who was a healthcare worker with PCR-confirmed SARS-CoV-2 infection or an uninfected control (not recorded which).

This clonotype was counted many times. This rearrangement joins TRBV18 to TRBJ1-1; 10 bases are shared with TRBD1. From germline, CDR1 is KGHSH and CDR2 LQKENI. CDR3 size: 16 residues. The J segment lost 4 bases and the V segment lost 2 bases, leaving 7 bases of the junction unmatched. The CDR3 loop reads CASSPGTGVHFTEAFF. Here the CDR3 DNA reads TGTGCCAGCTCACCAGGGACAGGGGTCCATTTCACTGAAGCTTTCTTT.

This clonotype was seen more than once but under ten times. The chain is built from TRBV12-3 or TRBV12-4 and TRBJ1-3, with D unclear. CDR3 length: 13 residues. Deletions cut 6 bases from V and 3 bases from J, with 9 bases between. CDR3: CASSASRGNTIYF. The CDR3 nucleotides are TGTGCCAGCAGCGCATCTCGTGGAAACACCATATATTTT.

This clonotype was picked up many times. The J gene is TRBJ1-2, the V gene TRBV18; no clear D. V was shortened by 5 bases and J by 8 bases, with 12 bases between the two germline ends. This CDR3 region has 12 residues. CDR1 is KGHSH, CDR2 LQKENI, per germline. CDR3 amino acids: CASSSGNEGYTF. In nucleotides, the CDR3 is TGTGCCAGCTCATCCGGTAATGAGGGCTACACCTTC.

The rearrangement joins TRBV4-2 to TRBJ2-1; D call uncertain. With 0 bases removed from V and 6 bases from J, the gap between germline ends came to 12 bases. The CDR3 is made up of 15 amino acids. Germline lookup yields CDR1 LGHNA and CDR2 YNFKEQ. The CDR3 sequence is CASSQDLFTFNEQFF. Written as DNA, the CDR3 is TGTGCCAGCAGCCAAGATCTCTTCACCTTCAATGAGCAGTTCTTC.

The genes are TRBV6-5 and TRBJ1-1, with D unresolved. Trimming removed 0 bases at V and 3 bases at J, with 8 bases between. CDR3 length: 14 amino acids. The germline V gene encodes CDR1 MNHEY and CDR2 SVGAGI. CDR3 in amino acids: CASSYSEVDTEAFF. CDR3 sequence (DNA): TGTGCCAGCAGTTACTCGGAGGTTGACACTGAAGCTTTCTTT.

This clonotype was seen at least ten times. This sequence joins TRBV20-1 and TRBJ2-7, with D uncertain. The germline V gene has CDR1 DFQATT and CDR2 SNEGSKA (reference sequence). This CDR3 is 15 amino acids long. With 0 bases removed from V and 0 bases from J, the gap between germline ends came to 12 bases. CDR3 DNA: TGCAGTGCTAGAGATCAGACGGGTCGCTCCTACGAGCAGTACTTC. Residues: CSARDQTGRSYEQYF.

This clonotype was detected a few times. The chain couples TRBV12-3 or TRBV12-4 to TRBJ2-2; no clear D. V was shortened by 2 bases and J by 0 bases, with 7 bases between the two germline ends. The CDR3 is 15 residues long. This chain's CDR3 is CASSLRHPNTGELFF. The CDR3 DNA reads as TGTGCCAGCAGTTTAAGACACCCGAACACCGGGGAGCTGTTTTTT.

The V call is TRBV9, the J call TRBJ2-3, with D possibly TRBD1 on 6 matching bases. The V gene lost 3 bases and the J gene lost 4 bases, with 21 bases spanning the gap. The germline gives CDR1 SGDLS, CDR2 YYNGEE. The CDR3 runs 17 residues. The CDR3 nucleotides read TGTGCCAGCAGCGCCCCGGAAACTAGGGGGAGACCAGATACGCAGTATTTT. This encodes CASSAPETRGRPDTQYF.

In its sample, this clonotype was seen a few times. The V gene is TRBV7-9, the J gene TRBJ1-1; weak D call: TRBD1 (5 bases). Germline CDR1 is SEHNR and CDR2 is FQNEAQ (reference sequence). V gave up 1 base and J gave up 1 base, with 7 bases separating them. The length of the CDR3 is 14 residues. The CDR3 DNA follows: TGTGCCAGCAGCTTAGTTGGGGGGAACACTGAAGCTTTCTTT. It yields the protein CASSLVGGNTEAFF.

This clonotype was observed many times. The chain has TRBV20-1 and TRBJ1-5; D not certain. Germline V lookup: CDR1 DFQATT, CDR2 SNEGSKA (reference sequence). The CDR3 loop spans 13 amino acids. CDR3 residues: CGSGRAGNQPQHF. For the CDR3, the DNA is TGCGGGAGCGGCCGCGCGGGCAATCAGCCCCAGCATTTT.

This clonotype was observed a handful of times. The chain recombines TRBV18 with TRBJ2-1; 14 bases are shared with TRBD2. The CDR3 runs to 15 residues. Germline lookup yields CDR1 KGHSH and CDR2 LQKENI. The J segment lost 8 bases and the V segment lost 5 bases, leaving 5 bases of the junction unmatched. CDR3 protein: CASSSTSGGVDEQFF. In DNA, the CDR3 is TGTGCCAGCTCATCGACTAGCGGGGGGGTAGATGAGCAGTTCTTC.

In this sample, this clonotype turned up a few times. V gene TRBV2 combines with J gene TRBJ2-1; 8 bases fit TRBD2. V lost 6 bases, J lost 0 bases, and 7 bases stayed unmatched. CDR3 length: 16 residues. Per the germline V gene, CDR1 is SNHLY and CDR2 is FYNNEI. The CDR3 here is CASRILADISYNEQFF. CDR3 nucleotide sequence: TGTGCCAGCAGGATACTAGCGGACATCTCCTACAATGAGCAGTTCTTC. Based on the CDR3 plus reference TRBV2 and TRBJ2-1, the full variable domain is EPEVTQTPSHQVTQMGQEVILRCVPISNHLYFYWYRQILGQKVEFLVSFYNNEISEKSEIFDDQFSVERPDGSNFTLKIRSTKLEDSAMYFCASRILADISYNEQFFGPGTRLTVL.

This clonotype has just a few counts. V gene TRBV19 combines with J gene TRBJ2-3; D call uncertain. The length of the CDR3 is 15 residues. Germline assignment: CDR1 LNHDA and CDR2 SQIVND (reference sequence). Trimming took 3 bases from V and 4 from J, leaving 14 bases between them. In DNA form, the CDR3 reads TGTGCCAGTAGTATGGCTTCCCCCCGCGCAGATACGCAGTATTTT. Protein product: CASSMASPRADTQYF.

This clonotype was recorded many times. V gene TRBV24-1 combines with J gene TRBJ2-1; D tentatively reads TRBD1 or TRBD2 (5 bases each). The germline gives CDR1 KGHDR, CDR2 SFDVKD. The CDR3 sequence is 16 residues long. The ends were cut back, 0 bases at V and 5 bases at J, with 13 bases in the middle. The CDR3 nucleotides read TGTGCCACCAGTGATTTGGGGGGTTTTGGGGACAATGAGCAGTTCTTC. Translation: CATSDLGGFGDNEQFF.

This clonotype was observed a few times. The J gene is TRBJ1-2, the V gene TRBV7-2, with 9 bases aligning to TRBD1. CDR1 and CDR2 (germline): SGHTA, FQGNSA. V was pared by 4 bases and J by 4 bases, with 7 bases of the junction left unmatched. The length of the CDR3 is 15 residues. Here the CDR3 DNA reads TGTGCCAGCAGCTCGCCGGACAGGGGCGTCTATGGCTACACCTTC. Translated: CASSSPDRGVYGYTF.

This clonotype was recorded a few times. The V gene is TRBV25-1, the J gene TRBJ2-1, with a tentative D call TRBD2 (5 bases). This CDR3 region has 14 residues. The germline V gene encodes CDR1 MGHDK and CDR2 SYGVNS. Trimming took off 1 base at V and 6 bases at J, with 10 bases between the two ends. The CDR3 here is CASSEFKRSNEQFF. CDR3 coding DNA: TGTGCCAGCAGTGAATTTAAGCGGAGCAATGAGCAGTTCTTC.

The chain uses TRBV7-6 and TRBJ2-3; D is unresolved. The germline V and J ends were trimmed by 1 base and 5 bases, with 7 bases remaining between them. Germline loops: CDR1 SGHVS, CDR2 FNYEAQ. This CDR3 contains 13 residues. The CDR3 coding sequence is TGTGCCAGCAGCTTAGTGTTGGGAGATACGCAGTATTTT. Its protein is CASSLVLGDTQYF.

This clonotype appeared a few times. J is TRBJ1-5 and V is TRBV7-3; unclear D gene. CDR3 length: 15 amino acids. CDR1 SGHTA and CDR2 FQGTGA come from the germline V gene. Trimming cost V 0 bases and J 1 base, with 7 bases left between them. The CDR3 coding sequence is TGTGCCAGCAGCTTAACAGGGTCCAGCAATCAGCCCCAGCATTTT. Encoded protein: CASSLTGSSNQPQHF.

This clonotype was counted ten times or more. The chain links TRBV7-2 to TRBJ2-5; TRBD2 matches 9 bases. V trimming: 4 bases; J trimming: 5 bases; junction bases outside the gene matches: 8. The CDR3 length is 15 residues. The V gene's germline CDR1 is SGHTA and CDR2 FQGNSA. CDR3 amino acids: CASSSSGTSFETQYF. Written as DNA, the CDR3 is TGTGCCAGCAGCTCTTCCGGGACTAGCTTCGAGACCCAGTACTTC.